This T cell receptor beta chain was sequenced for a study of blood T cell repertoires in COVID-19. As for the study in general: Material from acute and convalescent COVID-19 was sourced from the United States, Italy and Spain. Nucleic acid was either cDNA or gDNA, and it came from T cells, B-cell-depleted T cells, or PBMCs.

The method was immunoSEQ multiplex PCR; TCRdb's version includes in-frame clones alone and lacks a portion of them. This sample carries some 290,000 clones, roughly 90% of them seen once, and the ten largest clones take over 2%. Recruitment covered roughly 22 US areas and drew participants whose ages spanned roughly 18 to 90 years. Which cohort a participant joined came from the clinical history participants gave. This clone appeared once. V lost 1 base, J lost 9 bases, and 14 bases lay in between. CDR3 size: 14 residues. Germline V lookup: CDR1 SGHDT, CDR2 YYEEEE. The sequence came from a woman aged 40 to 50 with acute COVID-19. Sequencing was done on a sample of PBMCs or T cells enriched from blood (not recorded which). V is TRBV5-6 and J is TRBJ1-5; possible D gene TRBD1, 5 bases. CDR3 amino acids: CASSLWGLQWPQHF. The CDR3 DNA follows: TGTGCCAGCAGCTTGTGGGGCTTACAGTGGCCCCAGCATTTT.